A single sample is the source of the 9 T cell receptor beta chains below, sequenced in a study of blood T cell repertoires in COVID-19. The repertoire was sequenced with immunoSEQ multiplex PCR; TCRdb's copy has only in-frame clones and lacks some. The sample carries 280,000 or so clones, 89% recorded once. The specimen sequenced was peripheral blood. Every receptor here comes from a woman in her sixties with acute or convalescent COVID-19.

The V gene is TRBV28, the J gene TRBJ2-5; D may be TRBD2 (6 bases). Trimming took off 3 bases at V and 0 bases at J, with 14 bases between the two ends. The CDR3 consists of 16 residues. Germline CDR1 reads MDHEN; CDR2 reads SYDVKM. In DNA form, the CDR3 reads TGTGCCAGCAGTTTCGGGCAGGGACTGTACCAAGAGACCCAGTACTTC. Protein product: CASSFGQGLYQETQYF.

The chain joins TRBV5-5 to TRBJ1-3; 11 bases fit TRBD1. This CDR3 has 15 residues. V lost 3 bases and J lost 2; bases outside the gene matches: 1. The germline V gene encodes CDR1 SGHKS and CDR2 YYEKEE (reference sequence). The CDR3 sequence: CASSWGQGAGNTIYF. The CDR3 DNA reads TGTGCCAGCAGCTGGGGACAGGGGGCTGGAAACACCATATATTTT.

The chain uses TRBV4-1 and TRBJ1-3, with a tentative D call TRBD1 (5 bases). With 0 bases removed from V and 0 bases from J, the gap between germline ends came to 15 bases. CDR1 is MGHRA, CDR2 YSYEKL, per germline. CDR3 length: 18 residues. The CDR3: CASSQEVSGITSGNTIYF. The CDR3, as DNA: TGCGCCAGCAGCCAAGAAGTTTCAGGGATCACCTCTGGAAACACCATATATTTT.

This clone was counted only a few times. V gene TRBV27 combines with J gene TRBJ1-4; 8 bases are shared with TRBD1. The V gene end was trimmed by 0 bases and the J gene end by 7 bases; junction bases not matched to a gene: 1. Germline CDR1 and CDR2: MNHEY and SMNVEV (reference sequence). This CDR3 is 14 amino acids long. Here the CDR3 DNA reads TGTGCCAGCAGTTTATCGGGGACAGGTGAAAAACTGTTTTTT. Its protein is CASSLSGTGEKLFF.

The V and J genes are TRBV7-2 and TRBJ2-5, with 10 nucleotides matching TRBD1. Trimming cost V 4 bases and J 3 bases; bases outside gene matches: 2. The CDR3 is made up of 14 amino acids. CDR1 and CDR2 (germline): SGHTA, FQGNSA. The CDR3 reads CASSSGQGKETQYF. The CDR3 bases are TGTGCCAGCAGCTCGGGACAGGGGAAAGAGACCCAGTACTTC. Supplemented by reference TRBV7-2 and TRBJ2-5, the full variable domain reads GAGVSQSPSNKVTEKGKDVELRCDPISGHTALYWYRQSLGQGLEFLIYFQGNSAPDKSGLPSDRFSAERTGGSVSTLTIQRTQQEDSAVYLCASSSGQGKETQYFGPGTRLLVL.

This clone was counted once. The chain is built from TRBV24-1 and TRBJ2-5, with TRBD1 matching 11 bases. The germline gives CDR1 KGHDR, CDR2 SFDVKD. The CDR3 covers 16 residues. J was trimmed by 3 bases and V by 4 bases; bases with no gene match: 6. CDR3 sequence reads: CATSEGGQGAEETQYF. The CDR3 region has the DNA TGTGCCACCAGTGAGGGAGGACAGGGGGCGGAAGAGACCCAGTACTTC.

The J gene is TRBJ2-7, the V gene TRBV28; TRBD2 might be the D (6 bases). Per the germline V gene, CDR1 is MDHEN and CDR2 is SYDVKM. The CDR3 length is 15 residues. V lost 5 bases to trimming and J lost 4 bases, with 18 bases between them. This CDR3 reads CASSPSGGSGYEQYF. The CDR3 region has the DNA TGTGCCAGCAGTCCCTCCGGGGGTAGCGGTTACGAGCAGTACTTC.

The chain employs TRBV9 and TRBJ2-1, with D unresolved. Germline V CDR1 and CDR2: SGDLS, YYNGEE. This CDR3 comprises 12 residues. Trimming removed 4 bases from V and 10 bases from J, with 12 bases in between. The CDR3 region has the DNA TGTGCCAGCAGCCCCCTTTCTAGGGAGCAGTTCTTC. Residues: CASSPLSREQFF.

The chain has TRBV4-3 and TRBJ1-1; D possibly corresponds to TRBD1 (6 bases). The CDR3 totals 14 residues. The germline V gene encodes CDR1 LGHNA and CDR2 YSLEER. Trimming took off 7 bases at V and 5 bases at J, with 17 bases between the two ends. The CDR3 region is CASTKASRGTEAFF. Written as DNA, the CDR3 is TGCGCCAGCACTAAAGCTAGCAGGGGAACTGAAGCTTTCTTT.